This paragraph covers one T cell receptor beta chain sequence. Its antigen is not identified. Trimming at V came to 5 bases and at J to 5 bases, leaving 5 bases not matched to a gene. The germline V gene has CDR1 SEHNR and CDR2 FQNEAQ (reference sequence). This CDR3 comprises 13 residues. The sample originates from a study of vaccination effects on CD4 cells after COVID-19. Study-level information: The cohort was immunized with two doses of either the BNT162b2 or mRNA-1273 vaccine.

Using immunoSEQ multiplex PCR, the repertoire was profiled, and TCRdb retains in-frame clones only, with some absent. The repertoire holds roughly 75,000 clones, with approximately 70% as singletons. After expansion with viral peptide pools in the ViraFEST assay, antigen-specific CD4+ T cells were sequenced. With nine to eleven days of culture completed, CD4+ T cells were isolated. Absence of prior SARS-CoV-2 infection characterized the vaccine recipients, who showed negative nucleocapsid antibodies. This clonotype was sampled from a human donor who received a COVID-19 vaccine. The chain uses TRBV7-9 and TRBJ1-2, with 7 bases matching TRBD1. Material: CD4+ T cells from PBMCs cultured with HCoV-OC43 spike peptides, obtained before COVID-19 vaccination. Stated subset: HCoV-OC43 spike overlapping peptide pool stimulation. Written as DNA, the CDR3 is TGTGCCAGCAGCAAAGACAGGGTTTATGGCTACACCTTC. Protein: CASSKDRVYGYTF.